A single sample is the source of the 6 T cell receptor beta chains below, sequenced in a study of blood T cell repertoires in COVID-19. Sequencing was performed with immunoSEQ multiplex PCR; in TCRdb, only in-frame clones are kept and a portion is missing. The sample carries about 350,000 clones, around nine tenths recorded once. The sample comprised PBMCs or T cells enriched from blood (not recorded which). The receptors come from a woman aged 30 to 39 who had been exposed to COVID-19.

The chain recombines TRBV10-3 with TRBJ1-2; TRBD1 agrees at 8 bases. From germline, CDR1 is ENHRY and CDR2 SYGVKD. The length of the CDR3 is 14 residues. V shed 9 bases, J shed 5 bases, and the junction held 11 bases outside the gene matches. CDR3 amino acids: CAIPLPGGEYGYTF. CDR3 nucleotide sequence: TGTGCCATTCCCCTCCCAGGGGGCGAATATGGCTACACCTTC.

The CDR3 DNA follows: TGTGCCAGCAGTGCAGGCGGGAACCGCGGGGATACGCAGTATTTT. Protein: CASSAGGNRGDTQYF. The chain has TRBV6-4 and TRBJ2-3, with D possibly matching TRBD2 (6 bases). Deletions cut 4 bases from V and 6 bases from J, with 17 bases between. This CDR3 contains 15 residues. CDR1 and CDR2 (germline): MRHNA, SNTAGT.

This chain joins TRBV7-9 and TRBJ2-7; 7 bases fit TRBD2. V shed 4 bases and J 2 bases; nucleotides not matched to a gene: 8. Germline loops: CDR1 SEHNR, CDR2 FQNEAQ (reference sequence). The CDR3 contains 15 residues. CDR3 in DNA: TGTGCCAGCAGCTCGCGGACTAGAATCCCCTACGAGCAGTACTTC. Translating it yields CASSSRTRIPYEQYF. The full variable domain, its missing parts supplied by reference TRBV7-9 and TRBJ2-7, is DTGVSQNPRHKITKRGQNVTFRCDPISEHNRLYWYRQTLGQGPEFLTYFQNEAQLEKSRLLSDRFSAERPKGSFSTLEIQRTEQGDSAMYLCASSSRTRIPYEQYFGPGTRLTVT.

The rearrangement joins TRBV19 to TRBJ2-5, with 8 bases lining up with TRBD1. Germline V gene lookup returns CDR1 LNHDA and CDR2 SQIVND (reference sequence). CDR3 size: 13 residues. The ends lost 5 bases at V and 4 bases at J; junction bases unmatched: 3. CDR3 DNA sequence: TGTGCCAGTAGTCGACAGGGGAGAGAGACCCAGTACTTC. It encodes CASSRQGRETQYF.

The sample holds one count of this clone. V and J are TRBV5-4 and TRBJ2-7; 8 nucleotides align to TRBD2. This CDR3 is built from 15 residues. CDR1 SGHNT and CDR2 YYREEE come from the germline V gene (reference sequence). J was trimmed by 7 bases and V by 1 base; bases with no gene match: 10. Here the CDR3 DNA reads TGTGCCAGCAGCTTGTTGGGTAGCGGGATGGGGGAGCAGTACTTC. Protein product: CASSLLGSGMGEQYF. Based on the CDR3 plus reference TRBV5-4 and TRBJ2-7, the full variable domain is ETGVTQSPTHLIKTRGQQVTLRCSSQSGHNTVSWYQQALGQGPQFIFQYYREEENGRGNFPPRFSGLQFPNYSSELNVNALELDDSALYLCASSLLGSGMGEQYFGPGTRLTVT.

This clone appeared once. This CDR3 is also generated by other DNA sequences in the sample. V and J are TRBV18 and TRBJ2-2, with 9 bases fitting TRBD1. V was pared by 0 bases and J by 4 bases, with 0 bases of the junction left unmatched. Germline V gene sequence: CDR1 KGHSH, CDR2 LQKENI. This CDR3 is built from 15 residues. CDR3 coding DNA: TGTGCCAGCTCACCACCGGGACAGGGCACCGGGGAGCTGTTTTTT. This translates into CASSPPGQGTGELFF.